A single sample is the source of the 17 T cell receptor beta chains below, sequenced in a study of PD-L1 blockade in urothelial cancer. Only in-frame clones appear in the TCRdb table, and some are missing; sequencing was by immunoSEQ multiplex PCR. The data show more than 30,000 clones, with about 90% seen just once and under 4.5% held by the top ten. Material: PBMCs, obtained around atezolizumab (anti-PD-L1) treatment. Receptors originate from a middle-aged man with urothelial cancer.

The genes are TRBV19 and TRBJ1-4; TRBD1 agrees at 10 bases. From germline, CDR1 is LNHDA and CDR2 SQIVND (reference sequence). V gave up 5 bases and J gave up 8 bases; unmatched junction bases: 8. The CDR3 spans 15 residues. The CDR3 region has the DNA TGTGCCAGTAGTTCACCGGGACAGGGGATGGAAAAACTGTTTTTT. Protein product: CASSSPGQGMEKLFF.

The chain is built from TRBV11-2 and TRBJ1-2, with TRBD1 identical over 8 bases. Trimming at V came to 1 base and at J to 3 bases, leaving 4 bases not matched to a gene. Germline-derived CDR1 and CDR2 are SGHAT and FQNNGV. The CDR3 spans 15 residues. CDR3 sequence: CASSLGGQAYYGYTF. The CDR3 DNA sequence: TGTGCCAGCAGCTTAGGGGGACAGGCTTACTATGGCTACACCTTC.

The genes are TRBV6-6 and TRBJ1-1; no clear D. The CDR3 is made up of 13 amino acids. The germline CDR1 and CDR2 sequences are MNHNY and SVGAGI (reference sequence). Trimming left V 0 bases short and J 4 bases short, with 6 bases between. CDR3: CASSYSEFTEAFF. The CDR3 DNA is TGTGCCAGCAGTTACTCTGAGTTCACTGAAGCTTTCTTT.

The V and J genes are TRBV10-3 and TRBJ1-1, with D possibly being TRBD1 (5 bases). The germline CDR1 and CDR2 sequences are ENHRY and SYGVKD. Between the trimmed V and J ends, which lost 0 bases and 7 bases, there was a span of 15 bases. This CDR3 is 15 amino acids long. CDR3 region: CAISESMVRRVEAFF. The CDR3 DNA follows: TGTGCCATCAGTGAGTCTATGGTTCGCAGGGTTGAAGCTTTCTTT.

This chain's CDR3 is CASRRGGYEQYF. In nucleotides, the CDR3 is TGTGCCAGCAGGCGAGGGGGCTACGAGCAGTACTTC. The chain links TRBV27 to TRBJ2-7, with D perhaps TRBD1 (6 bases). Germline V lookup: CDR1 MNHEY, CDR2 SMNVEV (reference sequence). This CDR3 has 12 residues. Trimming removed 6 bases at V and 3 bases at J, with 9 bases between.

The V and J genes are TRBV6-1 and TRBJ2-7; D is uncertain. This CDR3 is 14 amino acids long. The ends were cut back, 5 bases at V and 3 bases at J, with 14 bases in the middle. The germline V gene has CDR1 MNHNS and CDR2 SASEGT. The CDR3 DNA sequence: TGTGCCAGCAGTCCCTTCTCCAGATTCTACGAGCAGTACTTC. This sequence encodes CASSPFSRFYEQYF.

This clone was observed once. The rearrangement uses TRBV23-1 and TRBJ2-7; TRBD2 matches 7 bases. TRBV23-1 counts as an open reading frame of uncertain function. The CDR3 consists of 14 residues. V shed 4 bases and J 2 bases; nucleotides not matched to a gene: 5. The CDR3 sequence is CASSPHTSAYEQYF. CDR3 sequence (DNA): TGCGCCAGCAGTCCTCACACTAGCGCCTACGAGCAGTACTTC.

This chain links TRBV27 with TRBJ2-7; 10 positions agree with TRBD1. From germline, CDR1 is MNHEY and CDR2 SMNVEV (reference sequence). The CDR3 loop spans 13 amino acids. With 8 bases clipped from V and 4 bases from J, the junction kept 5 bases outside the gene matches. In nucleotides, the CDR3 is TGTGCCAGCCGACCGGGACAGGGGTACGAGCAGTACTTC. It specifies CASRPGQGYEQYF.

This clone appeared once. This rearrangement joins TRBV19 to TRBJ1-1, with no clear D. The germline CDR1 and CDR2 sequences are LNHDA and SQIVND (reference sequence). The CDR3 is 13 residues long. V shed 5 bases and J shed 2 bases, with 9 bases lying between them. The CDR3 is CASSQDTNTEAFF. The CDR3 region has the DNA TGTGCCAGTAGTCAAGACACCAACACTGAAGCTTTCTTT.

The chain uses TRBV16 and TRBJ2-3; 9 bases are shared with TRBD1. The germline gives CDR1 KGHSY, CDR2 FQNENV. V lost 3 bases, J lost 2 bases, and 6 bases stayed unmatched. This CDR3 has 16 residues. CDR3 region: CASSQPDRGNTDTQYF. The DNA for the CDR3 is TGTGCCAGCAGCCAGCCGGACAGGGGAAACACAGATACGCAGTATTTT.

V is TRBV5-1 and J is TRBJ2-4; 10 bases align to TRBD2. Trimming at V came to 7 bases and at J to 4 bases, leaving 5 bases not matched to a gene. The CDR3 loop spans 14 amino acids. Germline V CDR1 and CDR2: SGHRS, YFSETQ. The CDR3, as DNA: TGCGCCAGCCGCCTTAGCGGGGGGAAAAACATTCAGTACTTC. Amino acid sequence: CASRLSGGKNIQYF. Together with reference TRBV5-1 and TRBJ2-4, the CDR3 gives the full variable domain: KAGVTQTPRYLIKTRGQQVTLSCSPISGHRSVSWYQQTPGQGLQFLFEYFSETQRNKGNFPGRFSGRQFSNSRSEMNVSTLELGDSALYLCASRLSGGKNIQYFGAGTRLSVL.

This clone occurred once. The chain carries TRBV28 and TRBJ1-2; D perhaps matches TRBD1 (5 bases). Trimming left V 0 bases short and J 4 bases short, with 15 bases between. This CDR3 is built from 16 residues. The germline V gene encodes CDR1 MDHEN and CDR2 SYDVKM. CDR3 in amino acids: CASSLWRQSLGYGYTF. The DNA of the CDR3 is TGTGCCAGCAGTTTATGGCGACAGTCCCTAGGCTATGGCTACACCTTC.

The V gene is TRBV11-3, the J gene TRBJ2-5; a weak D match, TRBD1 (6 bases). In germline, CDR1 is SGHNT, CDR2 YENEEA. Trimming removed 5 bases from V and 2 bases from J, with 9 bases in between. The length of the CDR3 is 13 residues. CDR3 nucleotides: TGTGCCAGCAGCCAGACAGGACAAGAGACCCAGTACTTC. Translating it yields CASSQTGQETQYF.

This clone was observed a single time. V gene TRBV29-1 combines with J gene TRBJ2-7; 9 nucleotides match TRBD1. The V and J ends lost 7 bases and 3 bases, in that order; junction bases with no gene match: 7. CDR1 and CDR2 (germline): SQVTM, ANQGSEA. The CDR3 consists of 13 residues. CDR3 bases: TGCAGCGCGGAACGGACAGGGGACTACGAGCAGTACTTC. Encoded protein: CSAERTGDYEQYF.

This rearrangement joins TRBV14 to TRBJ2-3; TRBD1 matches 8 bases. The CDR3 is 15 residues long. V lost 4 bases and J lost 5; bases outside the gene matches: 8. CDR1 and CDR2 from the germline V gene are SGHDN and FVKESK. Here the CDR3 reads CASSPYGRGRDTQYF. DNA of the CDR3: TGTGCCAGCAGCCCCTACGGCAGGGGGCGAGATACGCAGTATTTT.

V usage is TRBV30 and J usage is TRBJ2-2; TRBD1 aligns across 9 bases. J lost 5 bases, V lost 5 bases, and 6 bases had no gene match. The germline V gene encodes CDR1 GTSNPN and CDR2 SVGIG (reference sequence). The CDR3 loop spans 14 amino acids. The CDR3 here is CAWSGQGRTGELFF. DNA for the CDR3: TGTGCCTGGTCCGGACAGGGGAGGACCGGGGAGCTGTTTTTT.

This clone was detected once. The rearrangement links TRBV27 to TRBJ2-7; 8 nucleotides match TRBD1. The CDR3 sequence is 13 residues long. Germline loops: CDR1 MNHEY, CDR2 SMNVEV (reference sequence). V trimming: 11 bases; J trimming: 5 bases; junction bases outside the gene matches: 11. The CDR3 nucleotides read TGTGCCGGCATGGGGGACAGGCCCCACGAGCAGTACTTC. Amino acid sequence: CAGMGDRPHEQYF.